A selection of T cell receptor beta chains follows, all from one sample in a study of vaccination and CD4 T cells after COVID-19. The antigens these receptors bind are not known. TCRdb re-called the PCR reads with MiXCR, one entry per CDR3 protein. The table lists some 8,900 distinct CDR3 sequences, around 59% of them singletons, with 20% to 30% in the top ten. The sequenced sample consisted of CD4+ T cells from blood, cultured in vitro. Source of these receptors: a human donor who had recovered from COVID-19. Each CDR3 is given with its conserved first and last residue. A D gene is named only where the DNA matches it firmly. Size values are once, few and many counts, or a class for expanded clones, and some rows have none.

v_gene	abundance	j_gene	d_gene	CDR3aa	CDR3nt
TRBV20-1	once	TRBJ1-5	-	CSAPGGGAPNQPQHF	TGCAGTGCCCCCGGGGGGGGAGCACCCAATCAGCCCCAGCATTTT
TRBV28	once	TRBJ2-7	-	CASTETGVSSYEQYF	TGTGCCAGCACGGAGACGGGGGTTAGCTCCTACGAGCAGTACTTC
TRBV27	few	TRBJ2-5	-	CASSLSIGIAPYF	TGTGCCAGCAGTTTATCGATTGGGATAGCCCCGTACTTC
TRBV6-2/TRBV6-3	-	TRBJ1-5	TRBD1	CASRTTGGNQPQHF	TGTGCCAGCAGAACTACAGGGGGCAATCAGCCCCAGCATTTT
TRBV20-1	-	TRBJ2-5	TRBD2	CSASGRARETQYF	TGCAGTGCTAGCGGGAGGGCCAGGGAGACCCAGTACTTC
TRBV7-2	-	TRBJ2-7	-	CASSFGLRAYEQYF	TGTGCCAGCAGCTTTGGTCTCCGAGCCTACGAGCAGTACTTC
TRBV20-1	-	TRBJ2-5	TRBD2	CSARLAGVGGTQYF	TGCAGTGCTAGACTAGCGGGAGTCGGGGGGACCCAGTACTTC
TRBV7-9	few	TRBJ1-5	-	CASSLEVYQPQHF	TGTGCCAGCAGCTTAGAAGTCTATCAGCCCCAGCATTTT
TRBV28	few	TRBJ2-7	TRBD2	CASSSAGGGSYEQYF	TGTGCCAGCAGTTCAGCGGGAGGGGGCTCCTACGAGCAGTACTTC
TRBV2	-	TRBJ1-2	-	CASRRTPNYGYTF	TGTGCCAGCAGGCGGACGCCCAACTATGGCTACACCTTC
TRBV12-3/TRBV12-4	-	TRBJ2-7	-	CASTTDTLEQYF	TGTGCCAGCACCACGGACACCTTGGAGCAGTACTTC
TRBV27	-	TRBJ1-2	-	CASSWGEQGYGGYTF	TGTGCCAGCAGTTGGGGAGAACAGGGTTACGGTGGCTACACCTTC
TRBV21-1	large	TRBJ2-5	-	CASSLWGKETQYF	TGTGCCAGCAGTTTGTGGGGTAAGGAGACCCAGTACTTC
TRBV10-1	-	TRBJ2-5	-	CASSDRDQETQYF	TGCGCCAGCAGTGACAGGGACCAAGAGACCCAGTACTTC
TRBV20-1	-	TRBJ1-5	TRBD1	CSARGPWTGGQPQHF	TGCAGTGCTAGAGGACCCTGGACAGGAGGACAGCCCCAGCATTTT
TRBV7-2	few	TRBJ2-7	-	CASSLSISASYEQYF	TGTGCCAGCAGCTTATCGATTAGCGCGTCCTACGAGCAGTACTTC
TRBV7-2	-	TRBJ2-5	-	CASSSGRARDETQYF	TGTGCCAGCAGTTCCGGACGGGCGCGGGATGAGACCCAGTACTTC
TRBV15	few	TRBJ2-5	-	CATSRVGETQYF	TGTGCCACCAGCAGAGTCGGAGAGACCCAGTACTTC
TRBV7-2	-	TRBJ1-6	-	CASRRDSPLHF	TGTGCCAGCAGAAGGGATTCACCCCTCCACTTT
TRBV6-2/TRBV6-3	-	TRBJ1-2	-	CATPMTVRYGYTF	TGTGCCACCCCGATGACAGTTCGCTATGGCTACACCTTC
TRBV6-2/TRBV6-3	once	TRBJ1-6	-	CASSYTDRNSPLHF	TGTGCCAGCAGTTACACAGACCGAAATTCACCCCTCCACTTT
TRBV27	-	TRBJ2-7	-	CASSLKRGYEQYF	TGTGCCAGCAGTTTAAAACGGGGGTACGAGCAGTACTTC
TRBV7-8	-	TRBJ1-1	-	CASRGNLNTEAFF	TGTGCCAGCAGGGGTAACCTGAACACTGAAGCTTTCTTT
TRBV4-3	-	TRBJ1-5	TRBD1	CASSQDGQGDQPQHF	TGCGCCAGCAGCCAAGACGGGCAGGGGGATCAGCCCCAGCATTTT
TRBV28	-	TRBJ1-5	-	CASENSNQPQHF	TGTGCCAGTGAGAATAGCAATCAGCCCCAGCATTTT
TRBV20-1	hyperexpanded	TRBJ1-6	-	CSVRLRSYNSPLHF	TGCAGTGTCAGGTTGAGGTCCTATAATTCACCCCTCCACTTT
TRBV20-1	-	TRBJ2-7	TRBD1	CSASRQGNLAF	TGCAGTGCTAGCAGACAGGGCAACCTTGCATTC
TRBV5-1	-	TRBJ2-5	TRBD2	CASSLAGPGETQYF	TGCGCCAGCAGCCTAGCGGGCCCTGGAGAGACCCAGTACTTC
TRBV10-3	few	TRBJ2-5	TRBD2	CAIRAGGAKETQYF	TGTGCCATCAGGGCGGGAGGGGCGAAAGAGACCCAGTACTTC
TRBV6-1	-	TRBJ1-5	-	CASKTNQPQHF	TGTGCCAGCAAGACGAATCAGCCCCAGCATTTT
TRBV20-1	medium-sized	TRBJ1-5	-	CSARGGNQPQHF	TGCAGTGCTAGAGGGGGCAATCAGCCCCAGCATTTT
TRBV28	-	TRBJ1-1	-	CASSRRGAFF	TGTGCCAGCAGTAGGAGGGGGGCTTTCTTT
TRBV20-1	-	TRBJ1-5	TRBD1	CSASGTGGRIFNQPQHF	TGCAGTGCTTCCGGGACAGGGGGCCGAATCTTCAATCAGCCCCAGCATTTT
TRBV5-4	few	TRBJ1-2	TRBD1	CASSLAGQARYTF	TGTGCCAGCAGCTTGGCCGGACAGGCTCGCTACACCTTC
TRBV28	-	TRBJ2-5	TRBD1	CASRGTGGSETQYF	TGTGCCAGCCGCGGGACAGGGGGTTCGGAGACCCAGTACTTC
TRBV20-1	-	TRBJ1-2	TRBD1	CSAHRTGGLYDYGYTF	TGCAGTGCCCACCGGACAGGGGGCTTATATGACTATGGCTACACCTTC
TRBV20-1	-	TRBJ1-2	TRBD1	CSARPFSGTGGYGYTF	TGCAGTGCTAGACCTTTCTCCGGGACAGGGGGCTATGGCTACACCTTC
TRBV7-2	few	TRBJ2-5	-	CASSFRLQETQYF	TGTGCCAGCAGCTTCAGACTCCAAGAGACCCAGTACTTC
TRBV24-1	few	TRBJ2-5	TRBD2	CATRASGDQETQYF	TGTGCCACCAGGGCTAGCGGGGATCAAGAGACCCAGTACTTC
TRBV28	-	TRBJ1-5	-	CASRRTDSNQPQHF	TGTGCCAGCCGCCGGACGGATAGCAATCAGCCCCAGCATTTT
TRBV20-1	few	TRBJ1-2	-	CRGRDDGYTF	TGCAGGGGCCGGGATGATGGCTACACCTTC
TRBV7-2	-	TRBJ2-1	-	CASSWGNSYNEQFF	TGTGCCAGCAGCTGGGGGAACTCCTACAATGAGCAGTTCTTC
TRBV20-1	few	TRBJ2-1	-	CSATLGEQFF	TGCAGTGCTACCTTGGGGGAGCAGTTCTTC
TRBV4-3	once	TRBJ2-7	TRBD1	CASSLLAGTGDYEQYF	TGCGCCAGCAGCCTATTAGCCGGGACAGGGGACTACGAGCAGTACTTC